This TCR beta chain appears in the sequencing data of a study of blood T cell repertoires in COVID-19. Study-level background: Samples taken during acute and convalescent COVID-19 were collected in the United States, Italy and Spain.

CDR1 and CDR2 (germline): ENHRY, SYGVKD. This CDR3 is built from 15 residues. V was clipped by 3 bases and J by 2 bases; unmatched bases: 5. Here immunoSEQ multiplex PCR was the method, and the copy in TCRdb shows in-frame clones only, minus some. The top ten hold roughly 3.3% of the sample, which has 150,000 to 200,000 clones, about 87% seen once. The material sequenced was peripheral blood. The receptor comes from a man aged 18 to 35 with active or convalescent COVID-19. The chain has TRBV10-3 and TRBJ2-3; TRBD1 agrees at 7 bases. The CDR3 sequence: CAISDGEGATDTQYF. CDR3 nucleotides: TGTGCCATCAGTGACGGAGAGGGGGCCACAGATACGCAGTATTTT.